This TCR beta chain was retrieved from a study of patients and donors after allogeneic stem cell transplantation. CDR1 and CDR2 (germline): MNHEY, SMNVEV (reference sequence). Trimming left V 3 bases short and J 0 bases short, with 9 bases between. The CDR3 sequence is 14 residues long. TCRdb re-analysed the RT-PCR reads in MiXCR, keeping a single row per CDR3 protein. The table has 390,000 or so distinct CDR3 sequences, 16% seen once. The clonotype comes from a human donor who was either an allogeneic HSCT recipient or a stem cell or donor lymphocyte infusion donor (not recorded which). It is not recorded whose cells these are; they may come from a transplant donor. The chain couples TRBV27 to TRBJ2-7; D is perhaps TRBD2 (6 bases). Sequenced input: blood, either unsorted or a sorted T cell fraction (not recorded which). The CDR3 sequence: CASSFRRGSYEQYF. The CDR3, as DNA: TGTGCCAGCAGTTTTAGGCGGGGCTCCTACGAGCAGTACTTC.